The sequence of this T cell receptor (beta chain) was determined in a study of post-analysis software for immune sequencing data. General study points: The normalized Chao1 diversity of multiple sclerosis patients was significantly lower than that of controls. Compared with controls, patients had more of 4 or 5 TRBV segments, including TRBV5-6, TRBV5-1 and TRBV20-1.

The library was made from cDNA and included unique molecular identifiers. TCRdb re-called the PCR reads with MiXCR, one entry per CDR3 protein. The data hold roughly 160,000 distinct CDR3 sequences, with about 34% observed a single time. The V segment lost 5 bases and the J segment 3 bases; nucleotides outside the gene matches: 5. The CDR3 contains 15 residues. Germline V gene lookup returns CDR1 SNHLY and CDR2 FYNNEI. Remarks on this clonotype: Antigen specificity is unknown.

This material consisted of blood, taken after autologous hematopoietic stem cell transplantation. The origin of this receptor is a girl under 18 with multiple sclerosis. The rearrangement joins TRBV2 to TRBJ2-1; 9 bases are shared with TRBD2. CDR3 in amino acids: CASSPSGTSYNEQFF. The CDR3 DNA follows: TGTGCCAGCAGTCCTAGCGGGACTAGCTACAATGAGCAGTTCTTC.